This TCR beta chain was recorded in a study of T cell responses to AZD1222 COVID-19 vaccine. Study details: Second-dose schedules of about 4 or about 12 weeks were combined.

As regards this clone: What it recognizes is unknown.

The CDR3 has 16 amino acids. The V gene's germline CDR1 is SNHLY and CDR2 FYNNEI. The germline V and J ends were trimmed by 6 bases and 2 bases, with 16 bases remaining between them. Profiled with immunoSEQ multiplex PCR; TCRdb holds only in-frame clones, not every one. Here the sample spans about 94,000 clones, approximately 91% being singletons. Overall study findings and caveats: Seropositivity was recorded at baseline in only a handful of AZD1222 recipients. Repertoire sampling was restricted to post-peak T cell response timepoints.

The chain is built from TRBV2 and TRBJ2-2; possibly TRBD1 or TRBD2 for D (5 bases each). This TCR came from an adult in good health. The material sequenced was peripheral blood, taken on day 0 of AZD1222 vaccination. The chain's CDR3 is CASSWLTAENTGELFF. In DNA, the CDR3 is TGTGCCAGCAGCTGGTTGACAGCGGAAAACACCGGGGAGCTGTTTTTT.